This T cell receptor beta chain emerged from a study of T cell changes during pregnancy in multiple sclerosis (dated by TCRdb to about 2019). About the study as a whole: The study examined how the T cell repertoire changed over the course of pregnancy in women with multiple sclerosis.

Compared with germline, V lacks 6 bases and J lacks 4 bases; bases without a gene match: 9. The CDR3 spans 16 residues, from the cysteine through the phenylalanine. The retained sequence is limited to the CDR3, 48 bases, with the frame set at the first base. The germline V gene supplies CDR1 SGHNT and CDR2 YENEEA. Details on this clone: The antigen this receptor binds is unknown. Base qualities are not at hand, and no much larger clone is one base apart.

Library method: the immunoSEQ multiplex PCR assay. The source is immuneACCESS, and TCRdb retained only in-frame sequences with V and J called. Part of the clones is not carried over; for the studies checked, unresolved V genes explain less than half of this, and the remainder is unexplained. Across this sample there are roughly 39,000 clones, with less than 95% seen only once. Around 0.48% of the sample rests with the top ten. The rearranged segments are TRBV11-3 and TRBJ2-1; 10 junctional bases match TRBD1. This receptor was obtained from a female donor in good health, enrolled as a control in a pregnancy study. The sequencing here drew on CD4+ T cells from peripheral blood mononuclear cells, taken in the first trimester of pregnancy. The CDR3 loop reads CASSSPGQGGYNEQFF. The nucleotide sequence reads TGTGCCAGCAGTTCGCCTGGACAGGGGGGGTACAATGAGCAGTTCTTC.